This TCR beta chain came from a study of cytomegalovirus exposure and HLA in healthy donors. The PCR ran on 60 Vbeta and 13 Jbeta primers. The table came from immunoSEQ multiplex PCR; TCRdb's copy has only in-frame clones and leaves some out. Among more than 90,000 clones listed, roughly 63% were seen once. V shed 5 bases and J shed 5 bases, with 9 bases lying between them. Germline assignment: CDR1 MNHEY and CDR2 SMNVEV (reference sequence). The CDR3 runs to 13 residues. The sequence was obtained from a boy aged 5-17 years in good health and CMV-seropositive. V is TRBV27 and J is TRBJ2-2, with a weak D call TRBD1 (6 bases). Sequencing was performed on PBMCs. The CDR3 loop is CASSPQGTGELFF. CDR3 sequence (DNA): TGTGCCAGCAGTCCCCAGGGGACCGGGGAGCTGTTTTTT.